The next 7 T cell receptor beta chains were all read from a single sample in a study of cytomegalovirus exposure and HLA in healthy donors. Assay used: immunoSEQ multiplex PCR; TCRdb lists only in-frame clones, some missing. This table has approximately 260,000 clones, roughly 85% appearing once. Sequenced: PBMCs. Source of these receptors: a woman between 18 and 29 years old in good health and CMV-seronegative.

This clone turned up a few times. The V call is TRBV28, the J call TRBJ1-1; D remains ambiguous. V was trimmed by 3 bases and J by 7 bases, leaving 9 bases between them. The CDR3 is 12 amino acids. Looked up from germline, CDR1 is MDHEN and CDR2 is SYDVKM. The CDR3 region is CASSFMVSEAFF. CDR3 bases: TGTGCCAGCAGTTTCATGGTCAGTGAAGCTTTCTTT.

The chain combines TRBV9 with TRBJ1-3, with TRBD1 as a possible D gene (6 bases). The CDR3 contains 15 residues. Germline assignment: CDR1 SGDLS and CDR2 YYNGEE. Trimming took 3 bases from V and 3 from J, leaving 13 bases between them. DNA of the CDR3: TGTGCCAGCAGCGGGACAGCTCTCAGTGGAAACACCATATATTTT. Translation gives CASSGTALSGNTIYF.

The genes are TRBV16 and TRBJ2-1; D remains unclear. The V and J ends lost 3 bases and 8 bases respectively, with 8 bases between them. CDR1 and CDR2 (germline): KGHSY, FQNENV. The length of the CDR3 is 12 residues. The CDR3 DNA sequence: TGTGCCAGCAGCCACCGGGTCTATGAGCAGTTCTTC. As protein: CASSHRVYEQFF.

This clone was seen a handful of times. The rearrangement links TRBV5-1 to TRBJ1-4, with a possible D match to TRBD1 (5 bases). In germline, CDR1 is SGHRS, CDR2 YFSETQ. The V gene lost 1 base and the J gene lost 8 bases, with 6 bases spanning the gap. The CDR3 is made up of 12 amino acids. The CDR3 reads CASSLNREKLFF. The CDR3 region has the DNA TGCGCCAGCAGCTTGAACAGGGAAAAACTGTTTTTT.

The V and J genes are TRBV4-1 and TRBJ2-7; 9 nucleotides agree with TRBD2. The CDR3 sequence is 15 residues long. Germline lookup yields CDR1 MGHRA and CDR2 YSYEKL. With 6 bases clipped from V and 2 bases from J, the junction kept 8 bases outside the gene matches. The CDR3 loop is CASSRILAGTYEQYF. For the CDR3, the DNA is TGCGCCAGCAGTCGGATCCTAGCGGGAACCTACGAGCAGTACTTC.

The CDR3 loop is CASIRAGRTEAFF. The DNA for the CDR3 is TGTGCCAGCATCAGGGCAGGCAGGACTGAAGCTTTCTTT. This chain connects TRBV2 to TRBJ1-1; D is possibly TRBD1 (5 bases). Looked up from germline, CDR1 is SNHLY and CDR2 is FYNNEI. This CDR3 has 13 amino acids. V was trimmed by 7 bases and J by 5 bases, leaving 14 bases between them.

The chain couples TRBV6-1 to TRBJ2-5, with D possibly being TRBD2 (6 bases). CDR1 is MNHNS, CDR2 SASEGT, per germline. CDR3 length: 16 residues. Trimming shortened V by 1 base and J by 1 base, and 13 bases separated the two germline ends. CDR3 DNA: TGTGCCAGCAGTGAAGGTCCAGCGGGCAGCCAAGAGACCCAGTACTTC. Translated, it gives CASSEGPAGSQETQYF.